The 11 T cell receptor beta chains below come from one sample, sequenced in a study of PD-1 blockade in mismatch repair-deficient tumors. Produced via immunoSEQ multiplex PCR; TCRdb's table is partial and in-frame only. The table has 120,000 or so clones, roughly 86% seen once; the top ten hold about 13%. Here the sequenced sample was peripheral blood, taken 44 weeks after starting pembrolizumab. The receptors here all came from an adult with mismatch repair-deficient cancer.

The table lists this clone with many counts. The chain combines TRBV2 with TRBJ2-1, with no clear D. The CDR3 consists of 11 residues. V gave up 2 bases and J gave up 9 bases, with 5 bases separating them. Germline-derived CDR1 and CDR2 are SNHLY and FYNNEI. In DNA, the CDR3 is TGTGCCAGCAGTGAATTTGGTGAGCAGTTCTTC. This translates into CASSEFGEQFF.

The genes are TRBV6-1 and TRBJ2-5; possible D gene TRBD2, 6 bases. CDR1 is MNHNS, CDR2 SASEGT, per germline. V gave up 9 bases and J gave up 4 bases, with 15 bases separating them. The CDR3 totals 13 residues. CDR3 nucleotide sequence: TGTGCCAGTACACCGGGGCGGGGAGAGACCCAGTACTTC. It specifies CASTPGRGETQYF.

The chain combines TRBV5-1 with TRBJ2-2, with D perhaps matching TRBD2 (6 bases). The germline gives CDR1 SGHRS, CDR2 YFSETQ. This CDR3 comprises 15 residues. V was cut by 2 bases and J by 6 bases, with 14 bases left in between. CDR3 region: CASSFLATAAGELFF. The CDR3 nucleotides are TGCGCCAGCAGCTTTCTAGCGACTGCCGCCGGGGAGCTGTTTTTT.

CDR3 protein: CASSPLGGNRSGELFF. The CDR3 nucleotides read TGTGCCAGCAGCCCTCTGGGGGGGAACCGATCCGGGGAGCTGTTTTTT. This sequence joins TRBV7-9 and TRBJ2-2, with 7 bases lining up with TRBD2. CDR3 size: 16 residues. J lost 6 bases, V lost 5 bases, and 12 bases had no gene match. Germline assignment: CDR1 SEHNR and CDR2 FQNEAQ (reference sequence).

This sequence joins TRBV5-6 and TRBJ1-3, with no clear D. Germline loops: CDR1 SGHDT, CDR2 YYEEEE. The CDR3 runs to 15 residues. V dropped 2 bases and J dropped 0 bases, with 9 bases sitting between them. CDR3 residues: CASSFGRLSGNTIYF. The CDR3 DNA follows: TGTGCCAGCAGCTTTGGCAGGCTCTCTGGAAACACCATATATTTT. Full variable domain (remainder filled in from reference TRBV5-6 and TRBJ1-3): DAGVTQSPTHLIKTRGQQVTLRCSPKSGHDTVSWYQQALGQGPQFIFQYYEEEERQRGNFPDRFSGHQFPNYSSELNVNALLLGDSALYLCASSFGRLSGNTIYFGEGSWLTVV.

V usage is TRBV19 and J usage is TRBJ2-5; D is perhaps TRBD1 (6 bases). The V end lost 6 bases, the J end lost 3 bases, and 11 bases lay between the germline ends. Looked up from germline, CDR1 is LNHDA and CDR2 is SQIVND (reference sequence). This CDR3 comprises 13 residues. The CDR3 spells CASRMRGKETQYF. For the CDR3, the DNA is TGTGCCAGTAGAATGAGGGGGAAAGAGACCCAGTACTTC.

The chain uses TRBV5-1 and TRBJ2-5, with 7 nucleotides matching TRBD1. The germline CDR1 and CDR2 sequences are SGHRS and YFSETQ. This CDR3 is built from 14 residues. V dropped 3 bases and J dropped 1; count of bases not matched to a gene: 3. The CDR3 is CASSYGTVQETQYF. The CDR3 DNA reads TGCGCCAGCAGCTATGGGACAGTCCAAGAGACCCAGTACTTC.

The CDR3: CASSQGLAGSYNEQFF. In DNA form, the CDR3 reads TGCGCCAGCAGCCAGGGACTAGCGGGAAGCTACAATGAGCAGTTCTTC. The rearrangement joins TRBV4-1 to TRBJ2-1, with 13 bases fitting TRBD2. The CDR3 consists of 16 residues. V trimming: 3 bases; J trimming: 3 bases; junction bases outside the gene matches: 2. The germline V gene has CDR1 MGHRA and CDR2 YSYEKL.

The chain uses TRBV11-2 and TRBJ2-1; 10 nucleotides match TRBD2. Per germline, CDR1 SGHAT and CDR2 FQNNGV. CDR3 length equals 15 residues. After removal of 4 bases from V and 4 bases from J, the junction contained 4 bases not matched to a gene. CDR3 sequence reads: CASSYEREGYNEQFF. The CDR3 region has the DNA TGTGCCAGCAGCTACGAGCGGGAGGGATACAATGAGCAGTTCTTC. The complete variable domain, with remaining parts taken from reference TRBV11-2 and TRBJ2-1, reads EAGVAQSPRYKIIEKRQSVAFWCNPISGHATLYWYQQILGQGPKLLIQFQNNGVVDDSQLPKDRFSAERLKGVDSTLKIQPAKLEDSAVYLCASSYEREGYNEQFFGPGTRLTVL.

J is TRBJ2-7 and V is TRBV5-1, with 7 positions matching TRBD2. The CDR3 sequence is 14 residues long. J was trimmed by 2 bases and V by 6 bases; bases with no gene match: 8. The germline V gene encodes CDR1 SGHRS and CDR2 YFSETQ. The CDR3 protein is CASKLAQTTYEQYF. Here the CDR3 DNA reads TGCGCCAGCAAACTAGCGCAAACTACCTACGAGCAGTACTTC.

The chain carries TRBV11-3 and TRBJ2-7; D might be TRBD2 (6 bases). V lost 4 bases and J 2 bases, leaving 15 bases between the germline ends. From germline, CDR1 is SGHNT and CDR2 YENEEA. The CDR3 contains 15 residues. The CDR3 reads CASSSDAGTPYEQYF. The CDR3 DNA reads TGTGCCAGCAGCTCTGATGCGGGGACCCCCTACGAGCAGTACTTC.